A selection of T cell receptor beta chains follows, all from one sample in a study of T cell responses to AZD1222 COVID-19 vaccine. The table came from immunoSEQ multiplex PCR; TCRdb's copy has only in-frame clones and leaves some out. The sample lists tens of thousands of clones, about 88% seen once, with 15% to 20% in the top ten. The sample here was peripheral blood, taken on day 0 of AZD1222 vaccination. These TCRs come from an adult in good health. CDR3s include the opening cysteine and the closing phenylalanine or tryptophan. A D gene is named only where the DNA matches it firmly. Rows may omit the clone size; those that give it use once, few, many or a size class.

v_call: TRBV6-5
clone_size: once
d_call: .
j_call: TRBJ1-1
cdr3_aa: CASSYSRGGTEAFF
cdr3_nt: TGTGCCAGCAGTTACTCGAGGGGGGGCACTGAAGCTTTCTTT

v_call: TRBV29-1
clone_size: .
d_call: TRBD2
j_call: TRBJ2-7
cdr3_aa: CSVLLAEGSSYEQYF
cdr3_nt: TGCAGCGTTTTACTAGCGGAGGGGAGCTCCTACGAGCAGTACTTC

v_call: TRBV15
clone_size: .
d_call: TRBD1
j_call: TRBJ1-4
cdr3_aa: CATSRVPTGGPTNEKLFF
cdr3_nt: TGTGCCACCAGCAGAGTGCCCACAGGGGGTCCCACTAATGAAAAACTGTTTTTT

v_call: TRBV11-2
clone_size: .
d_call: TRBD2
j_call: TRBJ2-1
cdr3_aa: CASSLSSSGGYNEQFF
cdr3_nt: TGTGCCAGCAGCTTATCCTCTAGCGGGGGTTACAATGAGCAGTTCTTC

v_call: TRBV4-2
clone_size: .
d_call: TRBD2
j_call: TRBJ2-5
cdr3_aa: CASSQATSGQETQYF
cdr3_nt: TGTGCCAGCAGCCAAGCGACTAGCGGCCAAGAGACCCAGTACTTC

v_call: TRBV19
clone_size: .
d_call: TRBD1
j_call: TRBJ1-2
cdr3_aa: CASSPQGRGPFYGYTF
cdr3_nt: TGTGCCAGTAGTCCCCAGGGGAGGGGGCCTTTCTATGGCTACACCTTC

v_call: TRBV18
clone_size: .
d_call: .
j_call: TRBJ1-2
cdr3_aa: CASSEGRYGYTF
cdr3_nt: TGTGCCAGCTCCGAGGGCCGCTATGGCTACACCTTC

v_call: TRBV2
clone_size: .
d_call: TRBD1
j_call: TRBJ1-2
cdr3_aa: CASSGTGGNYGYTF
cdr3_nt: TGTGCCAGCAGTGGAACAGGGGGCAACTATGGCTACACCTTC

v_call: TRBV5-1
clone_size: once
d_call: .
j_call: TRBJ2-3
cdr3_aa: CASSPSAGSFTDTQYF
cdr3_nt: TGCGCCAGCAGCCCGTCAGCGGGTTCATTCACAGATACGCAGTATTTT

v_call: TRBV7-8
clone_size: .
d_call: .
j_call: TRBJ1-3
cdr3_aa: CASSLAEAGSGNTIYF
cdr3_nt: TGTGCCAGCAGCTTAGCAGAGGCAGGCTCTGGAAACACCATATATTTT

v_call: TRBV6-6
clone_size: .
d_call: .
j_call: TRBJ2-7
cdr3_aa: CASSRGPYEQYF
cdr3_nt: TGTGCCAGCAGTAGGGGACCCTACGAGCAGTACTTC

v_call: TRBV6-5
clone_size: .
d_call: .
j_call: TRBJ1-6
cdr3_aa: CASNRQNSPLHF
cdr3_nt: TGTGCCAGCAATAGACAGAATTCACCCCTCCACTTT

v_call: TRBV7-6
clone_size: .
d_call: TRBD1
j_call: TRBJ2-2
cdr3_aa: CASSLRQGRANTGELFF
cdr3_nt: TGTGCCAGCAGCTTAAGACAGGGGCGGGCGAACACCGGGGAGCTGTTTTTT

v_call: TRBV4-2
clone_size: .
d_call: .
j_call: TRBJ2-6
cdr3_aa: CASSQDSPGAGANVLTF
cdr3_nt: TGTGCCAGCAGCCAAGATTCGCCGGGAGCTGGGGCCAACGTCCTGACTTTC

v_call: TRBV28
clone_size: .
d_call: .
j_call: TRBJ1-6
cdr3_aa: CASRITGTNSPLHF
cdr3_nt: TGTGCCAGCAGAATTACAGGGACCAATTCACCCCTCCACTTT

v_call: TRBV5-1
clone_size: .
d_call: TRBD2
j_call: TRBJ2-1
cdr3_aa: CASSSGLAGGGGEQFF
cdr3_nt: TGCGCCAGCAGCTCAGGACTAGCGGGAGGCGGCGGAGAGCAGTTCTTC

v_call: TRBV7-2
clone_size: .
d_call: .
j_call: TRBJ1-6
cdr3_aa: CASSSAVLGMSYNSPLHF
cdr3_nt: TGTGCCAGCAGCTCCGCGGTCCTCGGGATGTCCTATAATTCACCCCTCCACTTT

v_call: TRBV27
clone_size: .
d_call: TRBD1
j_call: TRBJ1-1
cdr3_aa: CASSQGAMDTEAFF
cdr3_nt: TGTGCCAGCAGTCAGGGGGCTATGGACACTGAAGCTTTCTTT

v_call: TRBV5-6
clone_size: .
d_call: .
j_call: TRBJ2-7
cdr3_aa: CASSRRRVSLGEQYF
cdr3_nt: TGTGCCAGCAGCCGTAGGCGGGTTTCCCTGGGGGAGCAGTACTTC

v_call: TRBV6-5
clone_size: .
d_call: .
j_call: TRBJ1-4
cdr3_aa: CASSYSNSPREKLFF
cdr3_nt: TGTGCCAGCAGTTACTCGAACTCCCCCCGTGAAAAACTGTTTTTT

v_call: TRBV9
clone_size: .
d_call: .
j_call: TRBJ1-1
cdr3_aa: CASSVNSRDTEAFF
cdr3_nt: TGTGCCAGCAGCGTAAATTCCCGGGACACTGAAGCTTTCTTT

v_call: TRBV6-5
clone_size: .
d_call: .
j_call: TRBJ2-3
cdr3_aa: CASNPGIGTDTQYF
cdr3_nt: TGTGCCAGCAACCCCGGCATTGGAACAGATACGCAGTATTTT

v_call: TRBV5-6
clone_size: .
d_call: TRBD2
j_call: TRBJ2-5
cdr3_aa: CASSWTLAGTDETQYF
cdr3_nt: TGTGCCAGCAGCTGGACACTAGCGGGGACAGACGAGACCCAGTACTTC

v_call: TRBV7-2
clone_size: .
d_call: .
j_call: TRBJ1-2
cdr3_aa: CASSARGQYGYTF
cdr3_nt: TGTGCCAGCAGCGCCCGGGGCCAATATGGCTACACCTTC

v_call: TRBV7-2
clone_size: once
d_call: .
j_call: TRBJ2-5
cdr3_aa: CASSLGGRGGKTQYF
cdr3_nt: TGTGCCAGCAGCTTAGGAGGCAGGGGAGGAAAGACCCAGTACTTC

v_call: TRBV6-6
clone_size: .
d_call: .
j_call: TRBJ1-1
cdr3_aa: CASSYRGDTEAFF
cdr3_nt: TGTGCCAGCAGTTACAGGGGCGACACTGAAGCTTTCTTT

v_call: TRBV5-1
clone_size: .
d_call: .
j_call: TRBJ2-1
cdr3_aa: CASSLSSESYNEQFF
cdr3_nt: TGCGCCAGCAGCTTGAGTAGCGAGTCCTACAATGAGCAGTTCTTC

v_call: TRBV10-2
clone_size: .
d_call: .
j_call: TRBJ1-1
cdr3_aa: CASSEVGATEAFF
cdr3_nt: TGCGCCAGCAGTGAGGTCGGGGCCACTGAAGCTTTCTTT

v_call: TRBV5-4
clone_size: .
d_call: .
j_call: TRBJ2-7
cdr3_aa: CASSFGPLDAYEQYF
cdr3_nt: TGTGCCAGCAGCTTTGGACCTTTGGACGCCTACGAGCAGTACTTC

v_call: TRBV7-2
clone_size: .
d_call: TRBD1
j_call: TRBJ1-4
cdr3_aa: CASSEGAGEKLFF
cdr3_nt: TGTGCCAGCAGCGAGGGGGCCGGGGAAAAACTGTTTTTT

v_call: TRBV2
clone_size: once
d_call: .
j_call: TRBJ2-1
cdr3_aa: CASSRDDTEQFF
cdr3_nt: TGTGCCAGCAGCCGGGACGACACCGAGCAGTTCTTC